This T cell receptor beta chain appears in the sequencing data of a study of T-cell memory formation after mild COVID-19. Findings of the study overall: Clones shrinking from day 15 to 85 showed even CD4/CD8 mixes; later expanders tilted CD4+.

TCRdb analysed the 5' RACE reads with MiXCR anew, one entry per CDR3 protein. The data hold 250,000 to 350,000 distinct CDR3 sequences, with roughly 21% observed a single time. This clonotype has a count of ten or more. What it recognizes is unknown. The TCR was taken from a man younger than 30 who had mild COVID-19 (a few samples of this study predate the infection). Cell type and time point are not known. Sequencing was performed on PBMCs or a T cell subset sorted from them (not recorded which).

DNA of the CDR3: TGTGCCAGCAGCTTACAAGGGTTCCGGGGAGAGACCCAGTACTTC. Protein sequence: CASSLQGFRGETQYF. V usage is TRBV9 and J usage is TRBJ2-5; TRBD2 is a possible D gene (5 bases). Germline V CDR1 and CDR2: SGDLS, YYNGEE. V was clipped by 4 bases and J by 4 bases, with 17 bases between them. This CDR3 is built from 15 residues.